Following are 18 T cell receptor beta chains from one sample sequenced in a study of T cells expressing NK-cell markers. TCRdb reprocessed the 5' RACE reads and keeps a single row for each CDR3 protein, giving no DNA. The repertoire table contains 300,000 to 500,000 distinct CDR3 sequences. Sample: blood T cells: a sorted CD56 or NKG2C T cell subset, CD4+ or CD8+ T cells, or bulk PBMC T cells (not recorded which). Every receptor here comes from a woman between 50 and 59 years old in good health.

V is TRBV24-1 and J is TRBJ2-3; there is no DNA to check the TCRdb D call of TRBD2. This CDR3 spans 19 amino acids. Germline CDR1 is KGHDR and CDR2 is SFDVKD. The CDR3 region is CATSDISGTSGSIPDTQYF.

V and J are TRBV20-1 and TRBJ1-1; TCRdb designates TRBD1, a call that cannot be tested without DNA. CDR1 is DFQATT, CDR2 SNEGSKA, per germline (reference sequence). The CDR3 totals 15 residues. This CDR3 reads CSASTGGAWNTEAFF.

This sequence joins TRBV29-1 and TRBJ2-1; TCRdb's assignment of TRBD1 cannot be checked, as there is no DNA. The CDR3 totals 14 residues. Germline CDR1 is SQVTM and CDR2 is ANQGSEA. This CDR3 is CSVEGESSYNEQFF.

V gene TRBV10-3 combines with J gene TRBJ2-1; TCRdb gives TRBD1 as the D gene, but with no DNA this cannot be confirmed. The CDR3 has 14 residues. Germline CDR1 reads ENHRY; CDR2 reads SYGVKD. This CDR3 is CAISDPGGRNEQFF.

The rearrangement uses TRBV30 and TRBJ1-1; the TCRdb call, TRBD1, lacks DNA for checking. CDR1 and CDR2 (germline): GTSNPN, SVGIG (reference sequence). The CDR3 sequence is 14 residues long. This chain's CDR3 is CAWSVGGTNTEAFF.

V is TRBV7-2 and J is TRBJ2-3; TCRdb lists TRBD1, though no DNA is available to test this call. CDR3 size: 15 residues. The germline V gene encodes CDR1 SGHTA and CDR2 FQGNSA. This CDR3 reads CASSSGATSTDTQYF. The variable domain in full, completed from reference TRBV7-2 and TRBJ2-3, reads GAGVSQSPSNKVTEKGKDVELRCDPISGHTALYWYRQSLGQGLEFLIYFQGNSAPDKSGLPSDRFSAERTGGSVSTLTIQRTQQEDSAVYLCASSSGATSTDTQYFGPGTRLTVL.

The chain recombines TRBV12-3 or TRBV12-4 with TRBJ1-2; with no DNA, the TCRdb D assignment of TRBD1 cannot be verified. The CDR3 runs 15 residues. Here the CDR3 reads CASSSSGGDTYGYTF.

The V gene is TRBV29-1, the J gene TRBJ2-1; the D call from TCRdb, TRBD2, cannot be confirmed without DNA. This CDR3 is built from 14 residues. CDR1 is SQVTM, CDR2 ANQGSEA, per germline. This chain's CDR3 is CSVAVAAQNNEQFF.

The rearrangement joins TRBV10-2 to TRBJ1-6; no DNA is available, so the TRBD1 call from TCRdb remains unchecked. CDR3 length: 14 residues. CDR1 is WSHSY and CDR2 is SAAADI in the germline V gene. CDR3 in amino acids: CASRTGGVNSPLHF.

The chain combines TRBV12-3 or TRBV12-4 with TRBJ2-2. This CDR3 is built from 16 residues. CDR3 protein: CASSFFRAANTGELFF.

V usage is TRBV20-1 and J usage is TRBJ1-4; the D call of TRBD1 rests on TCRdb alone, since no DNA is present to check it. Germline V gives CDR1 DFQATT, CDR2 SNEGSKA (reference sequence). CDR3 length: 14 amino acids. CDR3 sequence reads: CSAWTGGRDEKLFF.

This chain joins TRBV9 and TRBJ2-1; TCRdb selects TRBD2, and the lack of DNA leaves this call unchecked. Germline loops: CDR1 SGDLS, CDR2 YYNGEE. This CDR3 is 18 amino acids long. The CDR3 reads CASSPPPTSGRAYNEQFF.

This chain links TRBV29-1 with TRBJ2-7. The CDR3 covers 12 residues. Germline loops: CDR1 SQVTM, CDR2 ANQGSEA. CDR3 sequence reads: CSVEASVDEQYF.

The V call is TRBV7-9, the J call TRBJ1-1; the D call from TCRdb, TRBD1, cannot be confirmed without DNA. Germline-derived CDR1 and CDR2 are SEHNR and FQNEAQ (reference sequence). The CDR3 extends over 12 amino acids. The CDR3 here is CASSSGLWGAFF. The full variable domain, rest sourced from reference TRBV7-9 and TRBJ1-1, is DTGVSQNPRHKITKRGQNVTFRCDPISEHNRLYWYRQTLGQGPEFLTYFQNEAQLEKSRLLSDRFSAERPKGSFSTLEIQRTEQGDSAMYLCASSSGLWGAFFGQGTRLTVV.

The genes are TRBV5-1 and TRBJ2-7; TCRdb indicates TRBD1, and absent DNA this call remains unverified. This CDR3 has 12 amino acids. Germline V CDR1 and CDR2: SGHRS, YFSETQ. The CDR3: CASNLMGQEKYF.

V is TRBV2 and J is TRBJ2-7; no DNA is available, so the TRBD1 call from TCRdb remains unchecked. Germline V gives CDR1 SNHLY, CDR2 FYNNEI. The CDR3 is 14 amino acids. The CDR3 here is CASSDPGLGYEQYF.

The gene calls are TRBV5-1 and TRBJ2-7. The CDR3 extends over 16 amino acids. Per the germline V gene, CDR1 is SGHRS and CDR2 is YFSETQ. CDR3 in amino acids: CASSLVGSIPTYEQYF.

The chain employs TRBV7-6 and TRBJ2-5; TCRdb picks TRBD1, but there is no DNA to check that call. The germline CDR1 and CDR2 sequences are SGHVS and FNYEAQ. The CDR3 consists of 14 residues. CDR3 residues: CASRPRGADETQYF. Supplemented by reference TRBV7-6 and TRBJ2-5, the full variable domain reads GAGVSQSPRYKVTKRGQDVALRCDPISGHVSLYWYRQALGQGPEFLTYFNYEAQQDKSGLPNDRFSAERPEGSISTLTIQRTEQRDSAMYRCASRPRGADETQYFGPGTRLLVL.